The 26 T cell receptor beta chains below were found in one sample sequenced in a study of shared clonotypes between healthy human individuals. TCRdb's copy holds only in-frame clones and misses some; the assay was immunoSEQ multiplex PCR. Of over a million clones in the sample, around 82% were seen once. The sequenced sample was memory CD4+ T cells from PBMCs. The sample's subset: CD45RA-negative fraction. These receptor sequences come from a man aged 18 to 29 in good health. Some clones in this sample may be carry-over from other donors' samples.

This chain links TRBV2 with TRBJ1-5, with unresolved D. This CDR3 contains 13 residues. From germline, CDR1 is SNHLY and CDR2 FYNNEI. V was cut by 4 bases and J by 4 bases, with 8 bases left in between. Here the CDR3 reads CASSGDTNQPQHF. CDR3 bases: TGTGCCAGCAGTGGGGATACAAATCAGCCCCAGCATTTT.

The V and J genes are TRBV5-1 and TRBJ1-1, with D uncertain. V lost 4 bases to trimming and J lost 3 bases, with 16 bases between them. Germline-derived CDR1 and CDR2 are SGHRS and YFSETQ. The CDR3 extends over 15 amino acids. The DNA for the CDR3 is TGCGCCAGCAGCCCGTACAGAACTACGGACACTGAAGCTTTCTTT. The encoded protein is CASSPYRTTDTEAFF.

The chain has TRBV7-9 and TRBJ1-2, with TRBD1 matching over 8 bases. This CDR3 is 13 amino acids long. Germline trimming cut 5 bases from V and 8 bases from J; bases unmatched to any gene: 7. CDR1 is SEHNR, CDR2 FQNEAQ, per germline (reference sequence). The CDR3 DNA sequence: TGTGCCAGCAGCCCGGACAGGGTAGGAGGCTACACCTTC. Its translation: CASSPDRVGGYTF.

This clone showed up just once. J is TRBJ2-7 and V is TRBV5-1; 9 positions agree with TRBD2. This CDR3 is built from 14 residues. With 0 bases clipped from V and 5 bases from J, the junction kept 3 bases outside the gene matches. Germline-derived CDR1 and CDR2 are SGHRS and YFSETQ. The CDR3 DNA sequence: TGCGCCAGCAGCTTGGAGGGACTAGCCGACGAGCAGTACTTC. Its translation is CASSLEGLADEQYF. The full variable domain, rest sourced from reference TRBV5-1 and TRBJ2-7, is KAGVTQTPRYLIKTRGQQVTLSCSPISGHRSVSWYQQTPGQGLQFLFEYFSETQRNKGNFPGRFSGRQFSNSRSEMNVSTLELGDSALYLCASSLEGLADEQYFGPGTRLTVT.

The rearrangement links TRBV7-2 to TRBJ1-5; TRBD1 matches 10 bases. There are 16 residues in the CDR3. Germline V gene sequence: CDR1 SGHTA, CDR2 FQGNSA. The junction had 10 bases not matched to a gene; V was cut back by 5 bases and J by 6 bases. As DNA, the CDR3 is TGTGCCAGCAGCGCACTGACAGGGGGCGGAGGTCAGCCCCAGCATTTT. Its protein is CASSALTGGGGQPQHF.

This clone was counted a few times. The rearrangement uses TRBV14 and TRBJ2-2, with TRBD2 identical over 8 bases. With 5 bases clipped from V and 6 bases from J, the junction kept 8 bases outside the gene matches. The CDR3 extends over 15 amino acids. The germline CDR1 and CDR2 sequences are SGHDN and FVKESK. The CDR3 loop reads CASSSSGSASGELFF. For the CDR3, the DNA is TGTGCCAGCAGCTCGAGCGGGAGTGCTTCCGGGGAGCTGTTTTTT.

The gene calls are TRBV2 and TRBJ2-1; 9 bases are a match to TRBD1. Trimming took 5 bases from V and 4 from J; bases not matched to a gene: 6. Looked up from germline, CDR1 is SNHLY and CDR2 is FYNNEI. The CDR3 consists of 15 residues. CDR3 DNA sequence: TGTGCCAGCAGTACAGGGGGCGCGGGGTACAATGAGCAGTTCTTC. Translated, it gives CASSTGGAGYNEQFF.

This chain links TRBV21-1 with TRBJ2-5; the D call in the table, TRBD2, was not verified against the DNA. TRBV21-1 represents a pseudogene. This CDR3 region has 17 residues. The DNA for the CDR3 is TGTGCCAGCAGCAAACCTATCCATGAGCGGGAGCAAGAGACCCAGTACTTC. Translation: CASSKPIHEREQETQYF.

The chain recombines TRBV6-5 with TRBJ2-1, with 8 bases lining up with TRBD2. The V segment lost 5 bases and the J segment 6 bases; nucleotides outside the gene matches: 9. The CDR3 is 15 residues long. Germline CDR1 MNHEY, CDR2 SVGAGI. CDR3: CASSGRWSGGNEQFF. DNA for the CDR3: TGTGCCAGCAGTGGCCGTTGGAGCGGGGGCAATGAGCAGTTCTTC.

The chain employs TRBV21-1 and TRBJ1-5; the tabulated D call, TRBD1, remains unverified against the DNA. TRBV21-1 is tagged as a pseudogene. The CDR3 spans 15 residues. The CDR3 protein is CASSNEGTDNQPQHF. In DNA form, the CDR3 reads TGTGCCAGCAGCAACGAGGGGACAGACAATCAGCCCCAGCATTTT.

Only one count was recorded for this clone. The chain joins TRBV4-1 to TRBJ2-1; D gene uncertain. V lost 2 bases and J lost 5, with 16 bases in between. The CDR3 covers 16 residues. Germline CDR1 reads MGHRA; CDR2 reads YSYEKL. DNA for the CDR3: TGCGCCAGCAGCCAACTAGGTGTCCGAGCGAACAATGAGCAGTTCTTC. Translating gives CASSQLGVRANNEQFF.

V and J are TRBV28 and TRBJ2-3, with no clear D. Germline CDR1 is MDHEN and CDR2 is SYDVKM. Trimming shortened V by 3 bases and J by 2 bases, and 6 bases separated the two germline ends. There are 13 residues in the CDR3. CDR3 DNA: TGTGCCAGCAGTTTCTCGCTCACAGATACGCAGTATTTT. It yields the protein CASSFSLTDTQYF.

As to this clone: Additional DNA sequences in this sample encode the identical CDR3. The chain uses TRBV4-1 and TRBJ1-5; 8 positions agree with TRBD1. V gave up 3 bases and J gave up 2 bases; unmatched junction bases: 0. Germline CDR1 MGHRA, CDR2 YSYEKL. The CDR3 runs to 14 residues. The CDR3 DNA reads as TGCGCCAGCAGCCAGGGACAGGGCAATCAGCCCCAGCATTTT. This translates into CASSQGQGNQPQHF.

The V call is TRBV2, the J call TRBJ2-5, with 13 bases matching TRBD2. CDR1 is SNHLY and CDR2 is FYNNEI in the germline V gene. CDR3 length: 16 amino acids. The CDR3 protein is CASHRGLAGSGETQYF. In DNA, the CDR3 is TGTGCTAGTCATAGGGGACTAGCGGGAAGCGGGGAGACCCAGTACTTC.

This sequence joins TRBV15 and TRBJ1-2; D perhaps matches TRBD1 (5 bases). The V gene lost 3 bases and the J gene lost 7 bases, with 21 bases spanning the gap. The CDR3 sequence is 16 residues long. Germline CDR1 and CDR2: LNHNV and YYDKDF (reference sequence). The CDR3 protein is CATSRGQGRFLGGYTF. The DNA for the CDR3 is TGTGCCACCAGCAGGGGCCAGGGCAGGTTTTTAGGTGGCTACACCTTC.

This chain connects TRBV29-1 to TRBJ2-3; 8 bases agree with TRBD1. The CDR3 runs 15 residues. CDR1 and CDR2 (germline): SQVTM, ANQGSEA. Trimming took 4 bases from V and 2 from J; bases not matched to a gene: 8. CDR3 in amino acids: CSVVDRGGSTDTQYF. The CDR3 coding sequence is TGCAGCGTTGTCGACAGGGGAGGTTCCACAGATACGCAGTATTTT.

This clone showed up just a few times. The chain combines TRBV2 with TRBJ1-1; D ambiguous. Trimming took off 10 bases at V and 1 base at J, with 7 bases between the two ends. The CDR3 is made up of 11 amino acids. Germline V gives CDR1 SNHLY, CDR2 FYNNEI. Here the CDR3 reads CATRRNTEAFF. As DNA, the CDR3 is TGTGCCACTAGACGGAACACTGAAGCTTTCTTT.

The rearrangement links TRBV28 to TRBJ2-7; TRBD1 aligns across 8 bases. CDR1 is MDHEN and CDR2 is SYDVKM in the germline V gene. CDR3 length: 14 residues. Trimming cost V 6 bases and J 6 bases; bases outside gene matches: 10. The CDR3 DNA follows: TGTGCCAGCAGCTCCCGTGACAGGGGTTTCGAGCAGTACTTC. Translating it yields CASSSRDRGFEQYF.

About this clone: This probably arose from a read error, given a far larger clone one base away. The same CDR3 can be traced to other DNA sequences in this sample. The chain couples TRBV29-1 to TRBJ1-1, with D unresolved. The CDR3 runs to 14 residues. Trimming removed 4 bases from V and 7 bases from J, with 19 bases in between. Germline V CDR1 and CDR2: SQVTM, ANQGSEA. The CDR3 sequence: CSVVLTRGGIEAFF. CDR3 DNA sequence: TGCAGCGTTGTCCTAACCCGCGGTGGGATTGAAGCTTTCTTT. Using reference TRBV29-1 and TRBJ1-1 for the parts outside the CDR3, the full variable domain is SAVISQKPSRDICQRGTSLTIQCQVDSQVTMMFWYRQQPGQSLTLIATANQGSEATYESGFVIDKFPISRPNLTFSTLTVSNMSPEDSSIYLCSVVLTRGGIEAFFGQGTRLTVV.

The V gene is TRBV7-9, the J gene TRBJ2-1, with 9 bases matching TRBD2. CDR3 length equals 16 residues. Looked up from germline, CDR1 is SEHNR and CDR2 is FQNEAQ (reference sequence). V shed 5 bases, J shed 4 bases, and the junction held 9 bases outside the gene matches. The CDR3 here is CASSDLAGAAYNEQFF. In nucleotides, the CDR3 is TGTGCCAGCAGCGACTTAGCGGGAGCGGCTTACAATGAGCAGTTCTTC. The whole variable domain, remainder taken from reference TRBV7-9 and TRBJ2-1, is DTGVSQNPRHKITKRGQNVTFRCDPISEHNRLYWYRQTLGQGPEFLTYFQNEAQLEKSRLLSDRFSAERPKGSFSTLEIQRTEQGDSAMYLCASSDLAGAAYNEQFFGPGTRLTVL.

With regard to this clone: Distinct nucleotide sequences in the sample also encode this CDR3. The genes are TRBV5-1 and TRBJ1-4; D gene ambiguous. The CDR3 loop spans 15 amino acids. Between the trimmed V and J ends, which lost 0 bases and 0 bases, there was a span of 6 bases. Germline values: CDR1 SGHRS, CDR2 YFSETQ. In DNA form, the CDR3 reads TGCGCCAGCAGCTTGGAAGGAACAACTAATGAAAAACTGTTTTTT. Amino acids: CASSLEGTTNEKLFF. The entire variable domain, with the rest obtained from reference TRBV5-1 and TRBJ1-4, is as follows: KAGVTQTPRYLIKTRGQQVTLSCSPISGHRSVSWYQQTPGQGLQFLFEYFSETQRNKGNFPGRFSGRQFSNSRSEMNVSTLELGDSALYLCASSLEGTTNEKLFFGSGTQLSVL.

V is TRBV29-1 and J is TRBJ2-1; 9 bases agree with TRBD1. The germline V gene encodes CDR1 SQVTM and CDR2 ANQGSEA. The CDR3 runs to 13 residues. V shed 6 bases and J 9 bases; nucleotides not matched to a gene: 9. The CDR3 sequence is CSVPGQGWGEQFF. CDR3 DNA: TGCAGCGTGCCGGGACAGGGATGGGGTGAGCAGTTCTTC.

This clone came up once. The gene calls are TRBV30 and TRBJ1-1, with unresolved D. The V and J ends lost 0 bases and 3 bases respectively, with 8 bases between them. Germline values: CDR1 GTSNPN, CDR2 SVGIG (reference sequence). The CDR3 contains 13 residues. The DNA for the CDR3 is TGTGCCTGGAGTGTTTCGGAGTACACTGAAGCTTTCTTT. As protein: CAWSVSEYTEAFF.

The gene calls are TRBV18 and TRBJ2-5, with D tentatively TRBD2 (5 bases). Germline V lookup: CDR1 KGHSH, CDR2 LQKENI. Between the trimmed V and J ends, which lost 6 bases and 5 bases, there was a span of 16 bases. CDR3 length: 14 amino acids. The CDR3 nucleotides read TGTGCCAGCTCCGATCAGAGGGTCTGGGAGACCCAGTACTTC. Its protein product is CASSDQRVWETQYF.

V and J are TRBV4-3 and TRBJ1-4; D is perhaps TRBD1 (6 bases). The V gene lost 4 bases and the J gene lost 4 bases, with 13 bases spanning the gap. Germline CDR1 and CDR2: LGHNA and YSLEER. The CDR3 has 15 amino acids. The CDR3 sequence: CASSPSLQGNEKLFF. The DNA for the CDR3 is TGCGCCAGCAGCCCAAGCTTACAGGGTAATGAAAAACTGTTTTTT.

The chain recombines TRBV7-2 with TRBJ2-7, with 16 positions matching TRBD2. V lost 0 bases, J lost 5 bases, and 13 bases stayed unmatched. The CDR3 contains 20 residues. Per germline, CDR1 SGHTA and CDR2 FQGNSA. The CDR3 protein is CASSLAPGLAGGGFRNEQYF. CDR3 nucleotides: TGTGCCAGCAGCTTAGCACCGGGACTAGCGGGAGGGGGTTTCCGGAACGAGCAGTACTTC. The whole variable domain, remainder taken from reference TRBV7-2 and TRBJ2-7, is GAGVSQSPSNKVTEKGKDVELRCDPISGHTALYWYRQSLGQGLEFLIYFQGNSAPDKSGLPSDRFSAERTGGSVSTLTIQRTQQEDSAVYLCASSLAPGLAGGGFRNEQYFGPGTRLTVT.